The clone carrying this TCR beta chain was seen ten or more times. The sample belongs to a study of cytotoxic CD8 clonotypes in ibrutinib-treated CLL. As for the study in general: For this cohort, patients were ten to eleven relapsed/refractory and about 16 treatment-naive, while some 18 were IGHV unmutated.

TCRdb's table, derived via immunoSEQ multiplex PCR, lists solely in-frame clones and lacks some. The data hold 160,000 or so clones, with 70% to 90% observed a single time. V lost 9 bases to trimming and J lost 2 bases, with 14 bases between them. This CDR3 contains 13 residues. Germline loops: CDR1 SGHDT, CDR2 YYEEEE. This specimen was PBMCs, taken at disease progression, from a patient treated with ibrutinib. This TCR came from a human donor with chronic lymphocytic leukemia. The chain couples TRBV5-6 to TRBJ1-2; D uncertain. CDR3 DNA: TGTGCCACCAAGATCTCCGGGAACTATGGCTACACCTTC. Encoded protein: CATKISGNYGYTF.